Listed below are T cell receptor beta chains from one sample, sequenced in a study of control samples from healthy donors and cancer patients. Generated by immunoSEQ multiplex PCR, the TCRdb table keeps only in-frame clones and is missing some. This sample has tens of thousands of clones, with more than 75% found just once. The sample consisted of blood. The receptors derive from a man aged 45-65 years in good health. Both conserved end residues are part of each CDR3. A D gene is named only where the DNA matches it firmly. Where a row states a size, it is once, few, many or the class of an expanded clone; other rows omit it.

D	V	size	J	DNA	CDR3
-	TRBV28	-	TRBJ1-6	TGTGCCACCGATGGCGGGAATAATTCACCCCTCCACTTT	CATDGGNNSPLHF
TRBD2	TRBV29-1	-	TRBJ2-7	TGCAGCGCTGGACTAGACCTCTACGAGCAGTACTTC	CSAGLDLYEQYF
-	TRBV24-1	-	TRBJ2-3	TGTGCCACCAGTGATTGGTCTTCACTTAGCACAGATACGCAGTATTTT	CATSDWSSLSTDTQYF
TRBD2	TRBV5-1	-	TRBJ2-5	TGCGCCAGCAGCCCAGGACTAGCGGGATCGACCCAGTACTTC	CASSPGLAGSTQYF
-	TRBV2	-	TRBJ1-5	TGTGCCAGCAGCGTCGACAGGCTGCAGCCCCAGCATTTT	CASSVDRLQPQHF
-	TRBV11-2	-	TRBJ2-3	TGTGCCAGCAGCTTAGACAGAAGTTACACAGATACGCAGTATTTT	CASSLDRSYTDTQYF
-	TRBV7-6	few	TRBJ2-7	TGTGCCAGCAGCTCCGGTCCGAACTACGAGCAGTACTTC	CASSSGPNYEQYF
-	TRBV5-1	-	TRBJ1-1	TGCGCCAGCAGCTGGGGCGAAGGGCTAGGGACTGAAGCTTTCTTT	CASSWGEGLGTEAFF
-	TRBV6-4	-	TRBJ2-3	TGTGCCAGCAGTGAAAGGGGCACAGATACGCAGTATTTT	CASSERGTDTQYF
-	TRBV9	-	TRBJ1-4	TGTGCCAGCAGCCCCCAGGGACCTAATGAAAAACTGTTTTTT	CASSPQGPNEKLFF
-	TRBV7-8	-	TRBJ1-6	TGTGCCAGCAGCTCTCGGGACACCCTCCACTTT	CASSSRDTLHF
TRBD1	TRBV15	-	TRBJ2-2	TGTGCCACCAGCAGAGATCGCGGGACAGGTGGGGGGGAGCTGTTTTTT	CATSRDRGTGGGELFF
TRBD1	TRBV24-1	-	TRBJ2-2	TGTGCCACCAGTTGGGGACAGGGAAGGTCCGGGGAGCTGTTTTTT	CATSWGQGRSGELFF
-	TRBV6-4	-	TRBJ2-6	TGTGCCAGCAGTGACTCGAGTCGCGAGTTCTCTGGGGCCAACGTCCTGACTTTC	CASSDSSREFSGANVLTF